This is a list of T cell receptor beta chains from one sample in a study of shared clonotypes between healthy human individuals. Here immunoSEQ multiplex PCR was the method, and the copy in TCRdb shows in-frame clones only, minus some. The sample has about 380,000 clones; roughly 96% are singletons. The sequenced material came from memory CD8+ T cells sorted from blood. The receptors originated from a man between 25 and 39 years old in good health. Both conserved end residues are part of each CDR3. Fields, in order: V gene, J gene, CDR3 protein.

>TRBV28|TRBJ2-1
CASRTSAYNEQFF
>TRBV5-6|TRBJ1-3
CASSPGTGGTGNTIYF
>TRBV11-2|TRBJ2-2
CASSPQPRLAGGNTGELFF
>TRBV5-1|TRBJ1-1
CASSLNSVTEAFF
>TRBV10-3|TRBJ2-1
CAISNKDGSSYNEQFF
>TRBV25-1|TRBJ2-5
CASSPRVGVGETQYF
>TRBV30|TRBJ2-3
CAWSAGGGTDTQYF
>TRBV30|TRBJ2-7
CAWSKKGVYEQYF
>TRBV5-1|TRBJ1-1
CASSFAGTNTEAFF
>TRBV5-4|TRBJ1-1
CASSLVGGGNTEAFF
>TRBV6-1|TRBJ1-5
CASSGGAMSNQPQHF
>TRBV19|TRBJ2-3
CASSTPTAGGGTTDTQYF
>TRBV29-1|TRBJ2-7
CSVEEGASGSHEQYF
>TRBV6-5|TRBJ1-3
CASYRGGTGNTIYF
>TRBV6-5|TRBJ2-1
CASSIRLAEYNEQFF
>TRBV5-4|TRBJ2-7
CASSEGLAGPYEQYF
>TRBV7-9|TRBJ2-2
CASSLIGRQGGWRTGELFF
>TRBV11-2|TRBJ1-5
CASSLGGYSNQPQHF
>TRBV11-3|TRBJ2-7
CASSLAASPPFPNEQYF
>TRBV18|TRBJ2-5
CASSLRPGAQETQYF
>TRBV5-4|TRBJ1-5
CASSLGGDQPQHF
>TRBV9|TRBJ2-7
CASSPGPLYEQYF
>TRBV19|TRBJ1-2
CASSAGLGYGYTF
>TRBV28|TRBJ2-1
CASTPGTSGYNEQFF
>TRBV28|TRBJ2-1
CASSSGTSGKNNEQFF
>TRBV7-8|TRBJ2-1
CASSVELTGAAYNEQFF
>TRBV7-9|TRBJ2-7
CASSLAGVYEQYF
>TRBV27|TRBJ2-2
CASLTGTGDTGELFF
>TRBV7-2|TRBJ2-3
CASSSILGDTQYF
>TRBV9|TRBJ2-1
CASSEAGGRSYNEQFF
>TRBV7-9|TRBJ2-1
CASTLRLVEDNEQFF
>TRBV7-6|TRBJ2-7
CASSPLDRVSEQYF
>TRBV29-1|TRBJ1-2
CSVEENLQGDGYTF
>TRBV19|TRBJ1-5
CASRGGGRNQPQHF
>TRBV19|TRBJ2-7
CASSMGDSYEQYF
>TRBV4-2|TRBJ1-3
CASSRTVDGNTIYF
>TRBV5-1|TRBJ2-1
CASSAGLAGPYNEQFF
>TRBV28|TRBJ2-4
CASSLGGALLTKNIQYF
>TRBV4-1|TRBJ1-5
CASSHVTGGNQPQHF
>TRBV9|TRBJ2-2
CASSARGQGGELFF
>TRBV7-2|TRBJ2-5
CASSVTGGIETQYF
>TRBV5-4|TRBJ2-3
CASSMGLAPMGTDTQYF
>TRBV29-1|TRBJ1-3
CSAGTRKGAGGNTIYF
>TRBV4-1|TRBJ1-4
CASSQAQSEKLFF
>TRBV9|TRBJ2-3
CASSGTTYAQYF
>TRBV2|TRBJ2-7
CASRDRIYEQYF
>TRBV6-5|TRBJ2-1
CASSPSGGNEQFF
>TRBV28|TRBJ2-7
CASSYRLHEQYF
>TRBV7-8|TRBJ2-7
CASSPGTGSYEQYF
>TRBV6-6|TRBJ1-5
CASSLGLSNQPQHF
>TRBV7-2|TRBJ1-1
CASSFRKQGTEAFF
>TRBV30|TRBJ1-2
CAWSIGEYYGYTF